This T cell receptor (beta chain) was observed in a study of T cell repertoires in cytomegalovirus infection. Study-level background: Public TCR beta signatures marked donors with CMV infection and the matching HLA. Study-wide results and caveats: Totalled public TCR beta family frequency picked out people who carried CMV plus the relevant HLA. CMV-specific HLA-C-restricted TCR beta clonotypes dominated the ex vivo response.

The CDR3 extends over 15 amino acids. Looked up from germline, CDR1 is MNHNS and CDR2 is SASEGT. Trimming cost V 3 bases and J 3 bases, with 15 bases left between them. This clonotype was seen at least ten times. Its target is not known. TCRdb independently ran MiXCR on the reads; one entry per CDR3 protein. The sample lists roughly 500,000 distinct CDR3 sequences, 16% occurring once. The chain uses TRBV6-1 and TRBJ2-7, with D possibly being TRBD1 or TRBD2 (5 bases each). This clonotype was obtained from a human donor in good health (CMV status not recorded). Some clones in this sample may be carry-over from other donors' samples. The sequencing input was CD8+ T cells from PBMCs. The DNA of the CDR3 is TGTGCCAGCAGTGACGTCCGGGACCCTTTCTACGAGCAGTACTTC. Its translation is CASSDVRDPFYEQYF.